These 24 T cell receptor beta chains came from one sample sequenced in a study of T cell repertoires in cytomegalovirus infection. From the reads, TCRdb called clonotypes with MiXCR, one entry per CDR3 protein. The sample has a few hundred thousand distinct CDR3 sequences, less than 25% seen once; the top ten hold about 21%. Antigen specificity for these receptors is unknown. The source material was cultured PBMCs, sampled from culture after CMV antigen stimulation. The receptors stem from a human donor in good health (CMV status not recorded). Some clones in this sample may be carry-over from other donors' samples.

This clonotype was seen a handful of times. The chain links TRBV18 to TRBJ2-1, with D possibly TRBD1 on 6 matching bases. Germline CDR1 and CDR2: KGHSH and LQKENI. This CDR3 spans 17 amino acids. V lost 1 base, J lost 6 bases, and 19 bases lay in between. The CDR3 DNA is TGTGCCAGCTCACCACAGGTTTCAGGGGCTAGGAGCAATGAGCAGTTCTTC. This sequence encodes CASSPQVSGARSNEQFF.

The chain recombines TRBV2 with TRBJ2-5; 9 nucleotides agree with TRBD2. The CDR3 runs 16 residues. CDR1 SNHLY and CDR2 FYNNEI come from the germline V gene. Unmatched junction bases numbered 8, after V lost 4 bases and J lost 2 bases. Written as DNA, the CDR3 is TGTGCCAGCAGTGGGGGACTAGCTGGAATTCAAGAGACCCAGTACTTC. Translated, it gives CASSGGLAGIQETQYF.

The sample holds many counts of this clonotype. CDR3 DNA sequence: TGTGCCAGCAGCCAACCTGGGACTAGCGGAAACACCGGGGAGCTGTTTTTT. Its translation: CASSQPGTSGNTGELFF. J is TRBJ2-2 and V is TRBV7-3, with TRBD2 matching over 11 bases. Germline V gene sequence: CDR1 SGHTA, CDR2 FQGTGA. CDR3 length equals 17 residues. Unmatched junction bases numbered 7, after V lost 5 bases and J lost 2 bases. The full variable domain, completed using reference TRBV7-3 and TRBJ2-2, is GAGVSQTPSNKVTEKGKYVELRCDPISGHTALYWYRQSLGQGPEFLIYFQGTGAADDSGLPNDRFFAVRPEGSVSTLKIQRTERGDSAVYLCASSQPGTSGNTGELFFGEGSRLTVL.

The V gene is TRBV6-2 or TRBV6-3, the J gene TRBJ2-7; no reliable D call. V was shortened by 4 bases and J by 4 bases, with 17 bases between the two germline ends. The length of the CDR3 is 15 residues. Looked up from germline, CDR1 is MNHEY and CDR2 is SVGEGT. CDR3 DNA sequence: TGTGCCAGCAGTTCCCGCGGCGATCTACGGTACGAGCAGTACTTC. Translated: CASSSRGDLRYEQYF.

The CDR3 DNA is TGCAGCGTTGTGGGGGAAGGAGAGACCCAGTACTTC. It translates to CSVVGEGETQYF. The rearrangement uses TRBV29-1 and TRBJ2-5; D possibly uses TRBD1 or TRBD2 (5 bases each). V lost 4 bases and J 4 bases, leaving 10 bases between the germline ends. Germline V gives CDR1 SQVTM, CDR2 ANQGSEA. The CDR3 length is 12 residues. Full variable domain (missing parts from reference TRBV29-1 and TRBJ2-5): SAVISQKPSRDICQRGTSLTIQCQVDSQVTMMFWYRQQPGQSLTLIATANQGSEATYESGFVIDKFPISRPNLTFSTLTVSNMSPEDSSIYLCSVVGEGETQYFGPGTRLLVL.

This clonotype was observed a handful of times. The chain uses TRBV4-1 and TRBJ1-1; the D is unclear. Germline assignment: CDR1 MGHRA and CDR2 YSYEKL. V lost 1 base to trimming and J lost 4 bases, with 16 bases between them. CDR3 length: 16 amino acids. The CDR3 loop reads CASSQGVYPPVTEAFF. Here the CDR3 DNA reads TGCGCCAGCAGCCAAGGGGTTTACCCCCCCGTCACTGAAGCTTTCTTT.

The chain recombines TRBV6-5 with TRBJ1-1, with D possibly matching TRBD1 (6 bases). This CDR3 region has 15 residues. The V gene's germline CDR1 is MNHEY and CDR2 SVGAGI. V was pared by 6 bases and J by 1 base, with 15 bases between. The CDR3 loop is CASSPLGGGNTEAFF. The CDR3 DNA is TGTGCCAGCAGCCCGTTGGGAGGGGGGAACACTGAAGCTTTCTTT.

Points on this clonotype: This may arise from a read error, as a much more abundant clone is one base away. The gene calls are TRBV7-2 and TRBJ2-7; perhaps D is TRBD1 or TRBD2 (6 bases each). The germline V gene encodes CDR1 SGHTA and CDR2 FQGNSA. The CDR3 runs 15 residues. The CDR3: CDSSLDPGGTYEQYV. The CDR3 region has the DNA TGTGACAGCAGCTTAGACCCCGGGGGCACCTACGAGCAGTACGTC.

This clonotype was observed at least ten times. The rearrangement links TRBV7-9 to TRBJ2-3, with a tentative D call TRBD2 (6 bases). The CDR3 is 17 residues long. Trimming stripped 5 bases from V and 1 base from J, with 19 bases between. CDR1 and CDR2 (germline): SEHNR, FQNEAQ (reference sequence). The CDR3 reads CASSPRDFLRGTDTQYF. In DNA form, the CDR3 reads TGTGCCAGCAGCCCTAGGGACTTCCTTCGAGGCACAGATACGCAGTATTTT.

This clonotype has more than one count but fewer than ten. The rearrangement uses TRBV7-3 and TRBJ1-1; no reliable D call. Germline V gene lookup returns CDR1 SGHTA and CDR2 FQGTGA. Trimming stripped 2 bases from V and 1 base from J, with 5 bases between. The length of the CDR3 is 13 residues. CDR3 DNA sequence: TGTGCCAGCAGCTTAGACCAGAACACTGAAGCTTTCTTT. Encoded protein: CASSLDQNTEAFF.

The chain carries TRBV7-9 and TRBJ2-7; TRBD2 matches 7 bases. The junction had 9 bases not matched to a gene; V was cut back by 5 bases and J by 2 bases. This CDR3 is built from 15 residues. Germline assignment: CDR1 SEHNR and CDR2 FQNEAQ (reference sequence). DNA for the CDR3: TGTGCCAGCAGCATGGGGGGGGACGGGCCCTACGAGCAGTACGTC. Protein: CASSMGGDGPYEQYV.

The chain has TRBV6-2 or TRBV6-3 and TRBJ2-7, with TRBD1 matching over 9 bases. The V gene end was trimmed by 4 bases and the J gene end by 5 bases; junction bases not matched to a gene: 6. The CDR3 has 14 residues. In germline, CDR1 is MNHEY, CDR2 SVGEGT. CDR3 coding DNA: TGTGCCAGCAGTTTAGGGACAGGGTACCACGAGCAGTACGTC. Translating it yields CASSLGTGYHEQYV.

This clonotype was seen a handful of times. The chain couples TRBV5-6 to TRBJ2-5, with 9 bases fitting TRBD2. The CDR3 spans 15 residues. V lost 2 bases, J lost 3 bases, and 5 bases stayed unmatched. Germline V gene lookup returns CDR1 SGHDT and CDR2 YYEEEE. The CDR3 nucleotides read TGTGCCAGCAGCTTACCCAGCGGGAGGAAAGAGACCCAGTACTTC. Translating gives CASSLPSGRKETQYF.

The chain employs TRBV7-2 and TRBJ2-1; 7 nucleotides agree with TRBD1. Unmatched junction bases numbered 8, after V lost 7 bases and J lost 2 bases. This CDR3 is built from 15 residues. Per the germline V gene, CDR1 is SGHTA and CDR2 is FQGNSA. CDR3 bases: TGTGCCAGCACCCGAGGCCAGGGGGCCTACAATGAGCAGTTCTTC. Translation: CASTRGQGAYNEQFF. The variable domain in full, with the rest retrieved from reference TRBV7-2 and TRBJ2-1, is GAGVSQSPSNKVTEKGKDVELRCDPISGHTALYWYRQSLGQGLEFLIYFQGNSAPDKSGLPSDRFSAERTGGSVSTLTIQRTQQEDSAVYLCASTRGQGAYNEQFFGPGTRLTVL.

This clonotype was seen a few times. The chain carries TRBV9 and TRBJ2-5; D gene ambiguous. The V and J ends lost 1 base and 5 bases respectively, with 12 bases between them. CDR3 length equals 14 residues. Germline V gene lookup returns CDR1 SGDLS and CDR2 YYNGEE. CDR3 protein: CASSVSPDRETQYF. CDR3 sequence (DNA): TGTGCCAGCAGCGTAAGCCCCGACCGGGAGACCCAGTACTTC.

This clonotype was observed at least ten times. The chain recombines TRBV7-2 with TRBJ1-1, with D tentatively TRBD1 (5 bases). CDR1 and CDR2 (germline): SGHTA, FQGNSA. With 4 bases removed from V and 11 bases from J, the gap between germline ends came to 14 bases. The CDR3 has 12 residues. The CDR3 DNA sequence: TGTGCCAGCAGCTCCACGGGACGCTCTGCTTTCTTT. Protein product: CASSSTGRSAFF.

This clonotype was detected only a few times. The CDR3: CASSSRDYSYNEQFF. CDR3 coding DNA: TGTGCCAGCAGCTCCCGGGACTACTCCTACAATGAGCAGTTCTTC. The chain recombines TRBV7-8 with TRBJ2-1; 7 bases align to TRBD2. With V trimmed by 4 bases and J by 0 bases, 3 bases remained unmatched. The CDR3 has 15 residues. The germline V gene has CDR1 SGHVS and CDR2 FQNEAQ. Full variable domain (outside the CDR3, taken from reference TRBV7-8 and TRBJ2-1): GAGVSQSPRYKVAKRGQDVALRCDPISGHVSLFWYQQALGQGPEFLTYFQNEAQLDKSGLPSDRFFAERPEGSVSTLKIQRTQQEDSAVYLCASSSRDYSYNEQFFGPGTRLTVL.

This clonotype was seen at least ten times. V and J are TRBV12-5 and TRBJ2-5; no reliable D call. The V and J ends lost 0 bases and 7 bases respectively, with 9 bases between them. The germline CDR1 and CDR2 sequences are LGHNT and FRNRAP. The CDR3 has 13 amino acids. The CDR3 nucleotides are TGTGCTAGTGGTTTGGTATCGTTTGCGACCCAGTACTTC. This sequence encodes CASGLVSFATQYF.

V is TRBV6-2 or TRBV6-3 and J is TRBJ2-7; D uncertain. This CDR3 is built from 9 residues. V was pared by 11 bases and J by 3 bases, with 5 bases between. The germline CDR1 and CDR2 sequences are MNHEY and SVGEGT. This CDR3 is CASHYEQYV. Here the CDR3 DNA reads TGTGCCTCCCACTACGAGCAGTACGTC.

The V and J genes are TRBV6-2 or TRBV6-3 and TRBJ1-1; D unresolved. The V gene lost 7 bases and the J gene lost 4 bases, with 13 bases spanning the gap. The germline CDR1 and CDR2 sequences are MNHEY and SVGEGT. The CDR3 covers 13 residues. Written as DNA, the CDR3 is TGTGCCAGCACTAACTACGGGTCCACTGAAGCTTTCTTT. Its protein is CASTNYGSTEAFF.

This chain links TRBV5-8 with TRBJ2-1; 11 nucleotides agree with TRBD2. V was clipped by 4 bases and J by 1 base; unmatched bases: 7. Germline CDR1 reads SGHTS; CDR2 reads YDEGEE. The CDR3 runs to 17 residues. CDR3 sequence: CASSIVAGGRSYNEQFF. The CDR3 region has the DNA TGTGCCAGCAGCATTGTAGCGGGAGGGAGGTCCTACAATGAGCAGTTCTTC.

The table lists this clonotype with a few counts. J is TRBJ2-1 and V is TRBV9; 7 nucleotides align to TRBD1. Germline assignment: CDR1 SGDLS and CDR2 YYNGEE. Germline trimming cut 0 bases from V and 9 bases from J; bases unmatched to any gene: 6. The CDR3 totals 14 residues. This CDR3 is CASSVEGQALEQFF. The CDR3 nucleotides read TGTGCCAGCAGCGTAGAAGGACAGGCACTTGAGCAGTTCTTC.

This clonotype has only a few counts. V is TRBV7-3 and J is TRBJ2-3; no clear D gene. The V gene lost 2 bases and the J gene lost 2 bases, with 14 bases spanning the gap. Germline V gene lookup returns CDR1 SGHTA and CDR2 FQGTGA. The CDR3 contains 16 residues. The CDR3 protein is CASSLGPARHTDTQYF. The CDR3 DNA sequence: TGTGCCAGCAGCTTAGGTCCAGCGAGACACACAGATACGCAGTATTTT.

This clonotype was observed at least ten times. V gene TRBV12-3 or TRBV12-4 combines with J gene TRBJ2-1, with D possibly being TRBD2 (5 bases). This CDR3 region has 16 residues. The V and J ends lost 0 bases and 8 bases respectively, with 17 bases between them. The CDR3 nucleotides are TGTGCCAGCAGTTTAGCTAGGACTGCGACTGGGGATGAGCAGTTCTTC. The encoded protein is CASSLARTATGDEQFF.